These T cell receptor beta chains were read from a single sample in a study of response to subunit inactivated influenza vaccine. TCRdb passed the RT-PCR reads through MiXCR, listing each CDR3 protein once. Here the sample spans 600,000 to 700,000 distinct CDR3 sequences, 12% to 15% being singletons. Sample: PBMCs from blood, taken approximately 15 days before vaccination. The receptors derive from a man aged 45-65 years who received an inactivated influenza vaccine. CDR3s include the opening cysteine and the closing phenylalanine or tryptophan. A D gene is named only where the DNA matches it firmly. Some rows have no size entry. The others give once, few or many, or a class for an expanded clone.

CDR3 protein	CDR3 DNA	J gene	clone size	D gene	V gene
CSANELYNEQFF	TGCAGTGCTAACGAGCTCTACAATGAGCAGTTCTTC	TRBJ2-1	.	.	TRBV20-1
CASSWRGFNDSPLHF	TGTGCCAGCAGCTGGCGGGGGTTCAATGATTCACCCCTCCACTTT	TRBJ1-6	many	.	TRBV7-2
CASTVGGQETQYF	TGTGCCAGCACCGTGGGGGGGCAAGAGACCCAGTACTTC	TRBJ2-5	few	TRBD2	TRBV6-6
CASSLPGGYTEAFF	TGTGCCAGCAGTTTGCCAGGGGGCTACACTGAAGCTTTCTTT	TRBJ1-1	few	TRBD1	TRBV28
CAAGTGSFYEQYF	TGTGCCGCTGGGACAGGGAGTTTCTACGAGCAGTACTTC	TRBJ2-7	.	TRBD1	TRBV10-3
CASSEDRVTGELFF	TGCGCCAGCAGCGAGGACAGGGTCACCGGGGAGCTGTTTTTT	TRBJ2-2	many	TRBD1	TRBV5-1
CASSEYRGSTGELFF	TGTGCCAGCAGTGAATACAGGGGGAGCACCGGGGAGCTGTTTTTT	TRBJ2-2	few	TRBD1	TRBV2
CASSQEGSGRVGGELFF	TGCGCCAGCAGCCAAGAGGGCAGCGGGAGGGTTGGCGGGGAGCTGTTTTTT	TRBJ2-2	few	TRBD2	TRBV4-3
CASSLDYLGELFF	TGTGCCAGCAGCTTAGACTACCTTGGGGAGCTGTTTTTT	TRBJ2-2	.	.	TRBV13
CASSLRGGGSYNEQFF	TGTGCCAGCAGTTTGCGGGGGGGGGGCTCCTACAATGAGCAGTTCTTC	TRBJ2-1	few	TRBD2	TRBV12-3/TRBV12-4
CASSQGLGPDNEQFF	TGCGCCAGCAGCCAGGGACTAGGACCTGACAATGAGCAGTTCTTC	TRBJ2-1	.	TRBD2	TRBV4-3
CASSYSGWGQGNYNEQFF	TGTGCCAGCAGTTACTCCGGGTGGGGCCAGGGGAACTACAATGAGCAGTTCTTC	TRBJ2-1	few	.	TRBV6-5
CSASPDGNEKLFF	TGCAGTGCTAGTCCGGACGGTAATGAAAAACTGTTTTTT	TRBJ1-4	few	.	TRBV20-1
CASSPSGEPYNEQFF	TGCGCCAGCAGCCCTAGCGGGGAGCCTTACAATGAGCAGTTCTTC	TRBJ2-1	.	TRBD2	TRBV5-1
CASSSAAGWGVSYEQYF	TGTGCCAGCAGCTCCGCAGCTGGGTGGGGGGTCTCCTACGAGCAGTACTTC	TRBJ2-7	.	.	TRBV7-2
CASSLSGTAYSSGANVLTF	TGTGCCAGCAGCTTATCCGGGACAGCCTATTCCTCTGGGGCCAACGTCCTGACTTTC	TRBJ2-6	.	TRBD1	TRBV5-6
CAVRDTLSGANVLTF	TGTGCCGTCCGGGACACCCTCTCTGGGGCCAACGTCCTGACTTTC	TRBJ2-6	many	.	TRBV28
CASSLIRGQTQYF	TGTGCCAGCAGCTTAATCAGGGGCCAAACGCAGTATTTT	TRBJ2-3	.	.	TRBV11-2
CASSSSPLQTQYF	TGTGCCAGCAGCTCGAGTCCCTTGCAGACCCAGTACTTC	TRBJ2-5	few	.	TRBV7-2
CASRQPGRLNTGELFF	TGTGCCAGCAGACAACCGGGGAGGCTTAACACCGGGGAGCTGTTTTTT	TRBJ2-2	.	.	TRBV11-2
CASSPYRGEQYF	TGTGCCAGCAGCCCTTACCGGGGAGAGCAGTACTTC	TRBJ2-7	few	.	TRBV7-2
CASSVGLPRYNEQFF	TGTGCCAGCAGCGTAGGATTACCCCGTTACAATGAGCAGTTCTTC	TRBJ2-1	few	.	TRBV9
CSVTRSVTGELFF	TGCAGCGTTACTAGGTCGGTGACCGGGGAGCTGTTTTTT	TRBJ2-2	.	.	TRBV29-1
CASSSSWQSDTQYF	TGTGCCAGCAGCTCGAGCTGGCAGTCGGATACGCAGTATTTT	TRBJ2-3	few	.	TRBV14
CASSRQGLNYGYTF	TGTGCCAGCAGTAGACAGGGACTGAACTATGGCTACACCTTC	TRBJ1-2	few	TRBD1	TRBV9
CSASSGASGKLDTQYF	TGCAGTGCTAGTTCTGGGGCTAGCGGGAAATTAGATACGCAGTATTTT	TRBJ2-3	.	TRBD2	TRBV20-1
CASSALGQQDTGELFF	TGTGCCAGCAGCGCCCTAGGGCAACAGGACACCGGGGAGCTGTTTTTT	TRBJ2-2	.	.	TRBV21-1
CAWESGTGYYEQYF	TGTGCCTGGGAATCCGGGACAGGGTATTACGAGCAGTACTTC	TRBJ2-7	.	TRBD1	TRBV30
CASRRVGGGTEAFF	TGTGCCAGCAGGAGGGTGGGCGGGGGCACTGAAGCTTTCTTT	TRBJ1-1	few	.	TRBV12-3/TRBV12-4